A single sample is the source of the 32 T cell receptor beta chains below, sequenced in a study of T cell changes during pregnancy in multiple sclerosis. Produced via immunoSEQ multiplex PCR; TCRdb's table is partial and in-frame only. The sample has under 15,000 clones, roughly nine tenths seen once; the top ten hold over 12%. The specimen was CD8+ T cells from peripheral blood mononuclear cells, collected in the second trimester of pregnancy. The receptors come from a female donor in good health, enrolled as a control in a pregnancy study.

The rearrangement uses TRBV11-2 and TRBJ2-2; TRBD2 matches 13 bases. Germline V gene lookup returns CDR1 SGHAT and CDR2 FQNNGV. J gave up 6 bases and V 5 bases, and 9 bases lay outside the gene matches. The CDR3 is made up of 17 amino acids. Written as DNA, the CDR3 is TGTGCCAGCAGCGAAGGACTAGCGGGGGATATCGCCGGGGAGCTGTTTTTT. Protein: CASSEGLAGDIAGELFF.

The J gene is TRBJ2-5, the V gene TRBV19; TRBD1 agrees at 7 bases. Germline V gives CDR1 LNHDA, CDR2 SQIVND (reference sequence). The CDR3 totals 14 residues. V lost 3 bases to trimming and J lost 2 bases; unmatched junction nucleotides: 3. The CDR3 reads CASSIAGGQETQYF. In DNA, the CDR3 is TGTGCCAGTAGTATTGCAGGGGGACAAGAGACCCAGTACTTC.

V and J are TRBV2 and TRBJ2-3, with 8 bases matching TRBD2. V lost 6 bases, J lost 0 bases, and 8 bases stayed unmatched. CDR3 size: 16 residues. In germline, CDR1 is SNHLY, CDR2 FYNNEI. The CDR3 here is CASRSFTGGSTDTQYF. DNA for the CDR3: TGTGCCAGCAGGTCTTTTACGGGGGGGAGCACAGATACGCAGTATTTT.

The gene calls are TRBV6-5 and TRBJ1-1; D remains ambiguous. The CDR3 spans 15 residues. Deletions cut 5 bases from V and 4 bases from J, with 17 bases between. Germline assignment: CDR1 MNHEY and CDR2 SVGAGI. The CDR3 protein is CASSRVTSGPTEAFF. The CDR3 bases are TGTGCCAGCAGTAGGGTCACTAGTGGCCCCACTGAAGCTTTCTTT.

The chain uses TRBV27 and TRBJ2-7; D unclear. The germline gives CDR1 MNHEY, CDR2 SMNVEV (reference sequence). This CDR3 is built from 12 residues. V gave up 2 bases and J gave up 6 bases, with 8 bases separating them. This CDR3 reads CASSLNGGEQYF. The DNA for the CDR3 is TGTGCCAGCAGTTTAAACGGTGGCGAGCAGTACTTC.

The CDR3 sequence is CASSSLDSTLAKNIQYF. The CDR3 DNA reads as TGTGCCAGCAGCTCCCTCGACAGTACATTAGCCAAAAACATTCAGTACTTC. The chain carries TRBV5-6 and TRBJ2-4; maybe TRBD1 (5 bases). CDR1 SGHDT and CDR2 YYEEEE come from the germline V gene. The V end was cut by 3 bases, the J end by 0 bases, with 16 bases between. CDR3 length: 17 amino acids.

The chain is built from TRBV27 and TRBJ1-1, with D possibly TRBD1 on 6 matching bases. Trimming left V 9 bases short and J 0 bases short, with 14 bases between. This CDR3 has 14 residues. Germline V lookup: CDR1 MNHEY, CDR2 SMNVEV (reference sequence). The CDR3 sequence: CASRGGTMNTEAFF. The CDR3 DNA sequence: TGTGCCAGTCGGGGGGGCACAATGAACACTGAAGCTTTCTTT.

This chain joins TRBV11-2 and TRBJ2-1; a weak D match, TRBD2 (6 bases). This CDR3 is built from 19 residues. Germline V gene sequence: CDR1 SGHAT, CDR2 FQNNGV. Trimming removed 0 bases from V and 0 bases from J, with 18 bases in between. The CDR3 DNA reads as TGTGCCAGCAGCTTAGATTATCAGGGCGGCGGGGCCTCCTACAATGAGCAGTTCTTC. Residues: CASSLDYQGGGASYNEQFF. Full variable domain (remainder filled in from reference TRBV11-2 and TRBJ2-1): EAGVAQSPRYKIIEKRQSVAFWCNPISGHATLYWYQQILGQGPKLLIQFQNNGVVDDSQLPKDRFSAERLKGVDSTLKIQPAKLEDSAVYLCASSLDYQGGGASYNEQFFGPGTRLTVL.

The rearrangement joins TRBV19 to TRBJ2-1; 10 nucleotides match TRBD2. CDR3 size: 17 residues. J was trimmed by 0 bases and V by 6 bases; bases with no gene match: 8. CDR1 and CDR2 from the germline V gene are LNHDA and SQIVND (reference sequence). CDR3 in amino acids: CASRVEAGGASYNEQFF. The CDR3 DNA reads TGTGCCAGTAGAGTAGAAGCGGGGGGGGCCTCCTACAATGAGCAGTTCTTC.

This chain links TRBV30 with TRBJ1-5; 9 bases agree with TRBD1. V gave up 1 base and J gave up 6 bases; unmatched junction bases: 4. CDR1 is GTSNPN, CDR2 SVGIG, per germline (reference sequence). The CDR3 totals 14 residues. The chain's CDR3 is CAWSADRGAQPQHF. CDR3 coding DNA: TGTGCCTGGAGTGCAGACAGGGGGGCTCAGCCCCAGCATTTT.

The V and J genes are TRBV7-9 and TRBJ1-1; perhaps TRBD1 as D (6 bases). V lost 7 bases and J 1 base, leaving 13 bases between the germline ends. Germline assignment: CDR1 SEHNR and CDR2 FQNEAQ (reference sequence). This CDR3 has 14 amino acids. CDR3 loop: CASTPTGQNTEAFF. The CDR3 DNA follows: TGTGCCAGCACCCCCACGGGACAGAACACTGAAGCTTTCTTT.

The chain uses TRBV19 and TRBJ2-7; TRBD2 is a possible D gene (5 bases). Deletions cut 7 bases from V and 6 bases from J, with 19 bases between. This CDR3 comprises 14 residues. Germline V CDR1 and CDR2: LNHDA, SQIVND (reference sequence). The CDR3 sequence: CASTLIAGATEQYF. The CDR3 region has the DNA TGTGCCAGTACCCTGATCGCGGGTGCTACCGAGCAGTACTTC.

The chain has TRBV7-8 and TRBJ2-7; 15 positions agree with TRBD2. CDR3 length: 15 amino acids. After removal of 5 bases from V and 7 bases from J, the junction contained 6 bases not matched to a gene. Germline lookup yields CDR1 SGHVS and CDR2 FQNEAQ. The CDR3 bases are TGTGCCAGCAGCACCTGGACTAGCGGGGGGGTAGAGCAGTACTTC. Encoded protein: CASSTWTSGGVEQYF.

This sequence joins TRBV6-6 and TRBJ2-1, with 8 nucleotides matching TRBD2. The CDR3 sequence is 15 residues long. J lost 6 bases, V lost 2 bases, and 6 bases had no gene match. The germline V gene has CDR1 MNHNY and CDR2 SVGAGI (reference sequence). CDR3: CASSYDRGGPNEQFF. The CDR3 DNA reads TGTGCCAGCAGTTACGACCGGGGGGGGCCCAATGAGCAGTTCTTC.

The V gene is TRBV13, the J gene TRBJ1-1; 7 bases are shared with TRBD1. The CDR3 consists of 15 residues. CDR1 is PRHDT, CDR2 FYEKMQ, per germline (reference sequence). The V gene end was trimmed by 4 bases and the J gene end by 0 bases; junction bases not matched to a gene: 5. CDR3 residues: CASSSWDRLNTEAFF. DNA of the CDR3: TGTGCCAGCAGCTCATGGGACAGATTGAACACTGAAGCTTTCTTT.

This clone was seen once. A much larger clone sits a single nucleotide away, making a read error possible. This chain connects TRBV4-1 to TRBJ2-1; D is undetermined. Trimming stripped 1 base from V and 5 bases from J, with 9 bases between. This CDR3 region has 14 residues. In germline, CDR1 is MGHRA, CDR2 YSYEKL. This CDR3 is CASSQGRLNNEQFF. CDR3 coding DNA: TGCGCCAGCAGCCAAGGCCGTCTAAACAATGAGCAGTTCTTC.

The chain joins TRBV6-5 to TRBJ1-1, with a weak D call TRBD1 (5 bases). The length of the CDR3 is 15 residues. Per the germline V gene, CDR1 is MNHEY and CDR2 is SVGAGI. Trimming pared 5 bases from V and 3 bases from J, leaving 16 bases between. Written as DNA, the CDR3 is TGTGCCAGCAGTCCTCGACAGACCCGGGACACTGAAGCTTTCTTT. It specifies CASSPRQTRDTEAFF.

This chain links TRBV9 with TRBJ2-2; a possible D gene is TRBD2 (6 bases). The CDR3 runs to 15 residues. The V end lost 0 bases, the J end lost 1 base, and 7 bases lay between the germline ends. Germline V gene data show CDR1 as SGDLS and CDR2 as YYNGEE. The CDR3 region is CASSVEEGNTGELFF. CDR3 bases: TGTGCCAGCAGCGTAGAGGAGGGGAACACCGGGGAGCTGTTTTTT.

The chain uses TRBV13 and TRBJ2-1, with D uncertain. The germline CDR1 and CDR2 sequences are PRHDT and FYEKMQ (reference sequence). V was shortened by 5 bases and J by 9 bases, with 11 bases between the two germline ends. The CDR3 loop spans 12 amino acids. CDR3 sequence: CASSPPGREQFF. Written as DNA, the CDR3 is TGTGCCAGCAGCCCACCTGGGCGTGAGCAGTTCTTC.

The table lists this clone with a few counts. The chain carries TRBV6-5 and TRBJ1-2; TRBD1 agrees at 8 bases. The V gene end was trimmed by 2 bases and the J gene end by 7 bases; junction bases not matched to a gene: 12. The CDR3 consists of 16 residues. Germline assignment: CDR1 MNHEY and CDR2 SVGAGI. The CDR3 DNA sequence: TGTGCCAGCAGTTACGGACAGGGAGGCTTCAGTGGTGGCTACACCTTC. This gives the protein CASSYGQGGFSGGYTF.

The chain has TRBV5-1 and TRBJ2-7, with TRBD2 as a possible D gene (6 bases). The CDR3 has 17 residues. Trimming removed 2 bases from V and 0 bases from J, with 18 bases in between. CDR1 is SGHRS and CDR2 is YFSETQ in the germline V gene. The CDR3 DNA is TGCGCCAGCAGCTTAACCCGACCGACTAGAAGCTCCTACGAGCAGTACTTC. Amino acids: CASSLTRPTRSSYEQYF.

The rearrangement links TRBV9 to TRBJ2-7; D is undetermined. Germline CDR1 and CDR2: SGDLS and YYNGEE. V was pared by 4 bases and J by 7 bases, with 15 bases between. There are 13 residues in the CDR3. CDR3 nucleotide sequence: TGTGCCAGCAGCAGTGGGCTCCTCGAGGAGCAGTACTTC. The encoded protein is CASSSGLLEEQYF.

The chain is built from TRBV4-1 and TRBJ1-2, with D possibly being TRBD1 (5 bases). The germline gives CDR1 MGHRA, CDR2 YSYEKL. The CDR3 has 15 residues. Trimming cost V 2 bases and J 4 bases, with 14 bases left between them. CDR3 residues: CASSQSSGDVYGYTF. CDR3 nucleotide sequence: TGCGCCAGCAGCCAATCCTCGGGGGATGTCTATGGCTACACCTTC.

The genes are TRBV6-6 and TRBJ1-5; 9 nucleotides line up with TRBD1. V dropped 6 bases and J dropped 5; count of bases not matched to a gene: 5. This CDR3 has 14 amino acids. Germline values: CDR1 MNHNY, CDR2 SVGAGI (reference sequence). CDR3 in DNA: TGTGCCAGCAGCCTTACAGGGGGCGATCAGCCCCAGCATTTT. Its translation is CASSLTGGDQPQHF.

This sequence joins TRBV9 and TRBJ2-5; a weak D match, TRBD2 (6 bases). The CDR3 length is 13 residues. Germline CDR1 is SGDLS and CDR2 is YYNGEE. Trimming left V 7 bases short and J 5 bases short, with 15 bases between. This CDR3 is CASARAGRETQYF. The DNA of the CDR3 is TGTGCCAGCGCGAGGGCAGGGAGGGAGACCCAGTACTTC.

This rearrangement joins TRBV7-6 to TRBJ2-7; 12 bases line up with TRBD1. V lost 7 bases and J lost 0; bases outside the gene matches: 25. Germline V gene sequence: CDR1 SGHVS, CDR2 FNYEAQ. The CDR3 has 22 residues. Here the CDR3 reads CASILRGQGALMPRHNSYEQYF. Here the CDR3 DNA reads TGTGCCAGCATCCTTAGGGGACAGGGGGCTTTGATGCCGAGGCACAACTCCTACGAGCAGTACTTC.

This clone has just one count. This chain uses TRBV5-1 with TRBJ2-1; D ambiguous. The CDR3 loop spans 16 amino acids. Germline V gene data show CDR1 as SGHRS and CDR2 as YFSETQ. Trimming removed 4 bases from V and 0 bases from J, with 14 bases in between. The CDR3 region is CASSILPGDSYNEQFF. The CDR3 DNA reads as TGCGCCAGCAGCATACTCCCCGGAGACTCCTACAATGAGCAGTTCTTC.

The chain joins TRBV7-9 to TRBJ1-3; D call uncertain. Germline-derived CDR1 and CDR2 are SEHNR and FQNEAQ (reference sequence). This CDR3 spans 14 amino acids. V was pared by 5 bases and J by 1 base, with 9 bases between. The CDR3 here is CASSHSFSGNTIYF. The CDR3 DNA reads as TGTGCCAGCAGCCACAGTTTTTCTGGAAACACCATATATTTT.

The chain links TRBV19 to TRBJ2-1, with a tentative D call TRBD1 (5 bases). Germline V gene sequence: CDR1 LNHDA, CDR2 SQIVND (reference sequence). CDR3 size: 13 residues. Trimming took 3 bases from V and 5 from J, leaving 8 bases between them. The CDR3 here is CASSILGDNEQFF. The CDR3, as DNA: TGTGCCAGTAGTATCTTAGGGGACAATGAGCAGTTCTTC.

The chain uses TRBV6-4 and TRBJ2-1; 15 bases are a match to TRBD2. Trimming cost V 6 bases and J 7 bases; bases outside gene matches: 7. CDR3 length: 16 residues. The germline gives CDR1 MRHNA, CDR2 SNTAGT. The CDR3 sequence: CASSRTSGGAGNEQFF. CDR3 in DNA: TGTGCCAGCAGCCGGACTAGCGGGGGGGCCGGGAATGAGCAGTTCTTC.

CDR3 nucleotides: TGTGCCAGCAGCAGTCCTTCAGAGGGCTGGTACGAGCAGTACTTC. It specifies CASSSPSEGWYEQYF. The chain is built from TRBV6-5 and TRBJ2-7, with a tentative D call TRBD2 (5 bases). The length of the CDR3 is 15 residues. V was pared by 6 bases and J by 4 bases, with 19 bases between. CDR1 is MNHEY, CDR2 SVGAGI, per germline.

This sequence joins TRBV19 and TRBJ2-7; 8 nucleotides match TRBD2. V lost 3 bases to trimming and J lost 2 bases; unmatched junction nucleotides: 15. CDR1 and CDR2 (germline): LNHDA, SQIVND (reference sequence). The CDR3 is 18 amino acids. CDR3 sequence: CASSILTGGPEKPYEQYF. The DNA for the CDR3 is TGTGCCAGTAGTATTTTGACGGGAGGGCCGGAGAAGCCCTACGAGCAGTACTTC.